The sample holds a few counts of the clone carrying this T cell receptor beta chain. Its antigen is not identified. At least 5.5 micrograms of total RNA were extracted per sample. A second PCR of about 7 to 12 cycles used a sample-barcoded 5' primer and a J-beta primer mix. Each cDNA molecule carried a tag from a template-switch adaptor that contained 12 random nucleotides. Via MiXCR, TCRdb re-called the 5' RACE reads, giving one row per CDR3 protein. The sample yields 850,000 to 1,100,000 distinct CDR3 sequences, around two fifths seen once. This specimen comes from a study of blood T cells in healthy people across ages. Overall study findings and caveats: Older individuals had lower TCR beta diversity per million T cells (the decline was roughly linear).

Sequencing input: blood. The source of this sequence is a man aged 18 to 30 in good health.

The chain's CDR3 is CATHLLAGGVDTQYF. CDR3 nucleotides: TGTGCCACCCACCTACTAGCGGGGGGTGTGGATACGCAGTATTTT. The V call is TRBV27, the J call TRBJ2-3; 12 positions match TRBD2. Germline lookup yields CDR1 MNHEY and CDR2 SMNVEV (reference sequence). CDR3 length equals 15 residues. V dropped 10 bases and J dropped 6; count of bases not matched to a gene: 11.